Listed here is a single T cell receptor beta chain. This sample was included in a study of blood T cell repertoires in COVID-19. On the study more broadly: Sites in the United States, Italy and Spain provided acute and convalescent COVID-19 samples. From T cells, B-cell-depleted T cells, or PBMCs came the material, which was cDNA or gDNA.

Looked up from germline, CDR1 is MDHEN and CDR2 is SYDVKM. V lost 6 bases to trimming and J lost 5 bases; unmatched junction nucleotides: 12. The CDR3 contains 15 residues. Those who participated ranged in age from roughly 18 to 90 years and resided in under 25 US areas. TCRdb's table, derived via immunoSEQ multiplex PCR, lists solely in-frame clones and lacks some. The sample records over 200,000 clones, 70% to 90% being singletons. The rearrangement joins TRBV28 to TRBJ1-2, with TRBD1 identical over 7 bases. This TCR was sampled from a woman between 50 and 59 years old who had recovered from COVID-19. The sample taken for sequencing was PBMCs or T cells enriched from blood (not recorded which). CDR3 DNA: TGTGCCAGCAGCCCCGGGACAGCGTTGTTTTATGGCTACACCTTC. Its translation: CASSPGTALFYGYTF.